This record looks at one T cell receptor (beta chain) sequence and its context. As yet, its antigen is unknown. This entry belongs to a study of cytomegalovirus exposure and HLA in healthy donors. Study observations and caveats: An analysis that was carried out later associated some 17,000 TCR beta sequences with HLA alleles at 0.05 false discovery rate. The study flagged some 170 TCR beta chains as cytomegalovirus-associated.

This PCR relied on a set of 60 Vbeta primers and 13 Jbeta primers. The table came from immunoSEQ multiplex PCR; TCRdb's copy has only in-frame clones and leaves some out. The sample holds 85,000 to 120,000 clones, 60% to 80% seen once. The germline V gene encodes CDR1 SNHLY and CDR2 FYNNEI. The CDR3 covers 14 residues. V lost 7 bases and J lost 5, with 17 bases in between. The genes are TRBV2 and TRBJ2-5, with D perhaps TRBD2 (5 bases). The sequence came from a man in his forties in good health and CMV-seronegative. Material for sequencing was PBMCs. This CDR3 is CASTRSRSGETQYF. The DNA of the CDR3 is TGTGCCAGCACCAGATCCCGGAGCGGTGAGACCCAGTACTTC.